This TCR beta chain was observed in a study of T cell responses to AZD1222 COVID-19 vaccine. Profiling relied on immunoSEQ multiplex PCR, and the TCRdb table lists in-frame clones only, not all of them. The sample includes under 45,000 clones, about nine tenths seen only once; the top ten take 20% to 30%. Whole-study findings and limits: Researchers took repertoire samples only after the peak T cell response had come. Donors, mostly white British, included more females; clonal diversity was possibly underestimated. Spike-specific TCR breadth and depth went up after people got two AZD1222 doses.

The CDR3 totals 13 residues. V was pared by 5 bases and J by 1 base, with 8 bases between. About this clone: What it recognizes is unknown.

This chain links TRBV12-3 or TRBV12-4 with TRBJ1-1; D ambiguous. Material: peripheral blood, obtained 28 days after the second dose of the MenACWY control vaccine. This TCR was sampled from an adult who received the MenACWY meningococcal vaccine as a control. For the CDR3, the DNA is TGTGCCAGCAGTCGCTTAGGGAACACTGAAGCTTTCTTT. Its translation: CASSRLGNTEAFF.